The clone carrying this TCR beta chain has only one observation. Its antigen is still unknown. The entry originates in a study of shared clonotypes between healthy human individuals. CDR1 and CDR2 (germline): SGHNT, YENEEA. This CDR3 is 16 amino acids long. The V gene end was trimmed by 4 bases and the J gene end by 3 bases; junction bases not matched to a gene: 3. Study findings and constraints: Generation of non-shared clonotypes was less probable than generation of clonotypes shared by all four donors.

The protocol was immunoSEQ multiplex PCR, while the TCRdb copy is restricted to in-frame clones and leaves out a portion. The profile shows 2 million to 3 million clones, approximately 93% of them singletons. Sequencing input: naive CD4+ T cells from PBMCs. The subset here: CD45RA+ positively selected. The source is a man between 18 and 29 years old in good health. Some clones in this sample may be carry-over from other donors' samples. The chain employs TRBV11-3 and TRBJ2-2; 12 positions agree with TRBD2. CDR3 nucleotides: TGTGCCAGCAGCTGGGGACTAGCGGGCTACACCGGGGAGCTGTTTTTT. Protein sequence: CASSWGLAGYTGELFF.